Listed here are 16 T cell receptor beta chains from one sample, sequenced in a study of regulatory T cells in long-lasting Graves disease. Indicated time point: newly diagnosed GD, antithyroid drugs for less than 3 months. Extracted PBMC RNA gave rise to the TCR library. TCR beta libraries were built with iRepertoire HTBI primers and Arm-PCR of CDR3 regions. TCRdb re-called the multiplex PCR reads through MiXCR, storing one row per CDR3 protein. The sample shows 400,000 to 500,000 distinct CDR3 sequences, around 13% of them seen only once. These same data were also listed under a study on T cells in Graves' hyperthyroidism and ophthalmopathy.

The specimen was peripheral blood mononuclear cells (PBMCs), collected at new diagnosis, from a patient treated with antithyroid drugs. Source of these receptors: a woman between 45 and 60 years old with Graves disease.

This clonotype was seen a handful of times. The CDR3 DNA follows: TGTGCCAGCAGTAAATTGTGGGGTAGCGGGACTATACGCAATGAGCAGTTCTTC. This codes for CASSKLWGSGTIRNEQFF. This chain connects TRBV6-1 to TRBJ2-1; 8 nucleotides line up with TRBD2. The CDR3 runs 18 residues. V lost 5 bases, J lost 6 bases, and 18 bases stayed unmatched. Germline CDR1 reads MNHNS; CDR2 reads SASEGT.

This chain uses TRBV5-6 with TRBJ1-5, with D possibly being TRBD1 (5 bases). V was clipped by 1 base and J by 2 bases, with 16 bases between them. Germline-derived CDR1 and CDR2 are SGHDT and YYEEEE. The CDR3 runs 17 residues. CDR3 protein: CASSLWGTWGGNQPQHF. The CDR3 DNA reads as TGTGCCAGCAGCTTGTGGGGGACTTGGGGTGGCAATCAGCCCCAGCATTTT. Based on the CDR3 plus reference TRBV5-6 and TRBJ1-5, the full variable domain is DAGVTQSPTHLIKTRGQQVTLRCSPKSGHDTVSWYQQALGQGPQFIFQYYEEEERQRGNFPDRFSGHQFPNYSSELNVNALLLGDSALYLCASSLWGTWGGNQPQHFGDGTRLSIL.

This clonotype was seen repeatedly, ten times or more. The rearrangement links TRBV7-9 to TRBJ2-7; tentatively, D is TRBD1 (6 bases). V lost 1 base to trimming and J lost 7 bases, with 14 bases between them. In germline, CDR1 is SEHNR, CDR2 FQNEAQ (reference sequence). The CDR3 length is 14 residues. The CDR3 here is CASSLGDRFGEQYF. The CDR3 DNA reads TGTGCCAGCAGCTTAGGCGACAGGTTCGGGGAGCAGTACTTC.

This clonotype was picked up many times. This sequence joins TRBV10-1 and TRBJ2-3; 11 bases are a match to TRBD2. Germline CDR1 reads WNHNN; CDR2 reads SYGVQD (reference sequence). Trimming removed 2 bases from V and 6 bases from J; junction bases left unmatched: 4. The CDR3 has 15 amino acids. CDR3 in DNA: TGCGCCAGCAGTGAGATAGCGGGAGGGCCTGATACGCAGTATTTT. Amino acid sequence: CASSEIAGGPDTQYF.

In this sample, this clonotype turned up many times. This chain joins TRBV30 and TRBJ2-7, with 12 bases matching TRBD2. The CDR3 is 15 amino acids. Germline assignment: CDR1 GTSNPN and CDR2 SVGIG (reference sequence). With V trimmed by 3 bases and J by 4 bases, 7 bases remained unmatched. For the CDR3, the DNA is TGTGCCTGGAGGCCGACTAGCGGGAGAAAATACGAGCAGTACTTC. This codes for CAWRPTSGRKYEQYF.

In its sample, this clonotype was seen many times. The chain links TRBV28 to TRBJ2-1; D remains ambiguous. Per germline, CDR1 MDHEN and CDR2 SYDVKM. The CDR3 has 15 residues. V was clipped by 3 bases and J by 2 bases, with 11 bases between them. The CDR3 DNA sequence: TGTGCCAGCAGTTTGTGGGAAAAAGCCTACAATGAGCAGTTCTTC. Its translation is CASSLWEKAYNEQFF. The complete variable domain, with remaining parts taken from reference TRBV28 and TRBJ2-1, reads DVKVTQSSRYLVKRTGEKVFLECVQDMDHENMFWYRQDPGLGLRLIYFSYDVKMKEKGDIPEGYSVSREKKERFSLILESASTNQTSMYLCASSLWEKAYNEQFFGPGTRLTVL.

In its sample, this clonotype was seen many times. The rearrangement links TRBV6-1 to TRBJ2-1; no clear D. Trimming shortened V by 6 bases and J by 7 bases, and 10 bases separated the two germline ends. The germline CDR1 and CDR2 sequences are MNHNS and SASEGT. The CDR3 loop spans 12 amino acids. Here the CDR3 DNA reads TGTGCCAGCAGCTATACCGGTAATGAGCAGTTCTTC. Protein sequence: CASSYTGNEQFF.

This clonotype was seen repeatedly, ten times or more. The rearrangement joins TRBV2 to TRBJ2-5; TRBD1 might be the D (6 bases). V lost 8 bases to trimming and J lost 5 bases, with 12 bases between them. The CDR3 contains 12 residues. Germline V gives CDR1 SNHLY, CDR2 FYNNEI. Written as DNA, the CDR3 is TGTGCCAGCCGACAGGCGTGGGAGACCCAGTACTTC. The encoded protein is CASRQAWETQYF.

In this sample, this clonotype turned up many times. This sequence joins TRBV7-9 and TRBJ2-3; TRBD2 matches 7 bases. Trimming at V came to 8 bases and at J to 4 bases, leaving 9 bases not matched to a gene. CDR1 and CDR2 from the germline V gene are SEHNR and FQNEAQ (reference sequence). This CDR3 spans 14 amino acids. DNA of the CDR3: TGTGCCAGCGCGATAGGCGGGAGAGCAGATACGCAGTATTTT. This gives the protein CASAIGGRADTQYF.

Ten or more counts support this clonotype. The chain uses TRBV28 and TRBJ1-2; 7 bases fit TRBD1. This CDR3 region has 15 residues. The V gene's germline CDR1 is MDHEN and CDR2 SYDVKM. Trimming at V came to 5 bases and at J to 4 bases, leaving 10 bases not matched to a gene. The CDR3 DNA reads TGTGCCAGCAGTACGACGACAGGGCTCCTCTATGGCTACACCTTC. Translating it yields CASSTTTGLLYGYTF.

The V gene is TRBV27, the J gene TRBJ2-3; 10 bases map to TRBD2. V lost 9 bases and J lost 3; bases outside the gene matches: 6. Germline loops: CDR1 MNHEY, CDR2 SMNVEV (reference sequence). The CDR3 loop spans 14 amino acids. The DNA of the CDR3 is TGTGCCAGTTCTAGCGGGAGTGGGACAGATACGCAGTATTTT. This sequence encodes CASSSGSGTDTQYF.

The table lists this clonotype with many counts. V is TRBV5-5 and J is TRBJ2-7; tentatively, D is TRBD1 or TRBD2 (5 bases each). V lost 6 bases and J lost 2, with 15 bases in between. Germline V gene lookup returns CDR1 SGHKS and CDR2 YYEKEE (reference sequence). This CDR3 contains 14 residues. CDR3 DNA sequence: TGTGCCAGCACCCCAGGACGGGGACCCTACGAGCAGTACTTC. It encodes CASTPGRGPYEQYF.

Ten or more counts support this clonotype. The J gene is TRBJ2-7, the V gene TRBV2; 10 positions match TRBD1. The CDR3 sequence is 15 residues long. Germline values: CDR1 SNHLY, CDR2 FYNNEI. Trimming removed 6 bases from V and 8 bases from J; junction bases left unmatched: 13. This CDR3 is CASRFGQGVSYKQYF. DNA of the CDR3: TGTGCCAGCAGATTTGGACAGGGGGTTTCATACAAGCAGTACTTC.

There are many counts of this clonotype. V and J are TRBV27 and TRBJ2-1, with 10 bases identical to TRBD2. Trimming at V came to 3 bases and at J to 3 bases, leaving 5 bases not matched to a gene. This CDR3 has 16 residues. The germline V gene encodes CDR1 MNHEY and CDR2 SMNVEV (reference sequence). DNA of the CDR3: TGTGCCAGCAGTTTGCTAGCGGGAGCCAGCTACAATGAGCAGTTCTTC. Translation gives CASSLLAGASYNEQFF.

This clonotype was counted only a few times. The chain joins TRBV20-1 to TRBJ1-5, with D uncertain. This CDR3 comprises 16 residues. V lost 0 bases and J 2 bases, leaving 14 bases between the germline ends. The germline CDR1 and CDR2 sequences are DFQATT and SNEGSKA (reference sequence). The CDR3 sequence is CSAREGSAGGNQPQHF. DNA of the CDR3: TGCAGTGCTAGAGAGGGTTCGGCTGGGGGCAATCAGCCCCAGCATTTT.

The gene calls are TRBV29-1 and TRBJ1-2; 7 bases are shared with TRBD1. CDR1 is SQVTM, CDR2 ANQGSEA, per germline. The CDR3 runs to 15 residues. J gave up 6 bases and V 5 bases, and 15 bases lay outside the gene matches. The CDR3 loop reads CSVSRTGTDFDGYTF. The CDR3 coding sequence is TGCAGCGTTAGCCGGACTGGGACAGATTTCGATGGCTACACCTTC.